These T cell receptor beta chains were read from a single sample in a study of blood T cell repertoires in COVID-19. TCRdb keeps only in-frame clones here, not all; method: immunoSEQ multiplex PCR. Among 150,000 to 190,000 clones, about 86% were seen once, and the ten largest hold more than 5.5%. Sequences were obtained from PBMCs or T cells enriched from blood (not recorded which). The source is a man aged 45-60 years who had recovered from COVID-19. Both conserved end residues are part of each CDR3. Fields, in order: D gene, V gene, clone size, J gene, CDR3 protein, CDR3 DNA. D genes are given only for firm matches. Only some rows state a clone size, as once, few, many or a class for expanded clones.

TRBD2	TRBV27	-	TRBJ2-3	CASSNGGTTDTQYF	TGTGCCAGCAGTAACGGGGGGACCACAGATACGCAGTATTTT
TRBD1	TRBV6-1	-	TRBJ2-5	CASSEASGTGGETQYF	TGTGCCAGCAGTGAAGCGTCCGGGACAGGGGGCGAGACCCAGTACTTC
TRBD1	TRBV3-1/TRBV3-2	-	TRBJ1-5	CASSRQGGNQPQHF	TGTGCCAGCAGTCGACAGGGGGGTAATCAGCCCCAGCATTTT
-	TRBV27	-	TRBJ1-3	CASSLRRGNTIYF	TGTGCCAGCAGTTTACGTCGTGGAAACACCATATATTTT
-	TRBV5-4	-	TRBJ2-7	CASSLRQTYEQYF	TGTGCCAGCAGCTTAAGACAGACCTACGAGCAGTACTTC
TRBD1	TRBV7-2	-	TRBJ1-2	CASSSRDRGLGYTF	TGTGCCAGCAGCTCCCGGGACAGGGGGCTCGGCTACACCTTC
TRBD2	TRBV4-3	-	TRBJ2-7	CASSSQRGGREQYF	TGCGCCAGCAGCTCCCAGCGGGGGGGTAGGGAGCAGTACTTC
-	TRBV11-1	-	TRBJ1-1	CASSIDLRGTEAFF	TGTGCCAGCAGCATTGATCTAAGGGGCACTGAAGCTTTCTTT
TRBD1	TRBV30	-	TRBJ2-7	CAWSTGAEQYF	TGTGCCTGGTCGACAGGGGCCGAGCAGTACTTC
TRBD1	TRBV2	-	TRBJ1-6	CASSKQGVANNSPLHF	TGTGCCAGCAGTAAACAGGGGGTTGCGAACAATTCACCCCTCCACTTT
TRBD1	TRBV9	-	TRBJ2-2	CASSPTGGWAGELFF	TGTGCCAGCAGCCCTACAGGGGGATGGGCCGGGGAGCTGTTTTTT
-	TRBV6-5	-	TRBJ2-6	CASSSWPGGDNVLTF	TGTGCCAGCAGCTCGTGGCCGGGCGGGGACAACGTCCTGACTTTC
TRBD1	TRBV2	-	TRBJ1-2	CASRGQNYGYTF	TGTGCCAGCAGGGGACAGAACTATGGCTACACCTTC
-	TRBV7-9	-	TRBJ1-1	CASSPPGGLNTEAFF	TGTGCCAGCAGCCCCCCCGGGGGATTGAACACTGAAGCTTTCTTT
-	TRBV5-1	-	TRBJ1-2	CASSPPANYGYTF	TGCGCCAGCAGCCCCCCAGCTAACTATGGCTACACCTTC
-	TRBV7-8	few	TRBJ2-7	CASSLYQGPGEQYF	TGTGCCAGCAGCTTATATCAGGGCCCGGGTGAGCAGTACTTC
TRBD2	TRBV5-1	-	TRBJ2-1	CASSLRTSRSSYNEQFF	TGCGCCAGCAGCTTAAGGACTAGCCGAAGCTCCTACAATGAGCAGTTCTTC
-	TRBV6-5	-	TRBJ1-2	CASSYSDSLYGYTF	TGTGCCAGCAGTTACTCGGACAGCTTATATGGCTACACCTTC
-	TRBV2	-	TRBJ2-5	CASSVGTGQETQYF	TGTGCCAGCAGTGTAGGAACAGGGCAAGAGACCCAGTACTTC
TRBD1	TRBV19	few	TRBJ1-4	CASSPPGQGGEKLFF	TGTGCCAGTAGTCCCCCGGGACAGGGGGGAGAAAAACTGTTTTTT